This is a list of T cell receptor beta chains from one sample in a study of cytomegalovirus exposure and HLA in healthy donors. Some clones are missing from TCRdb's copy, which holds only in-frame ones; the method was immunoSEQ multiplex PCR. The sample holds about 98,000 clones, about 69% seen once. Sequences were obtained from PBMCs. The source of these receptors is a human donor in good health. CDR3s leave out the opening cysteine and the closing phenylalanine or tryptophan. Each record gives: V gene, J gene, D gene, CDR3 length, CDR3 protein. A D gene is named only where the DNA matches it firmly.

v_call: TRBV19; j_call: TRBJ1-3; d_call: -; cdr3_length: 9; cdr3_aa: ATAEAGTIY
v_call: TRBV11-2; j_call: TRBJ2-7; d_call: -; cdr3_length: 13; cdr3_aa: ASSLSGSIFYEQY
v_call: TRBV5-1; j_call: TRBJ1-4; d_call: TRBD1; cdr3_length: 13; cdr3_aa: ASSPRQGSSEKLF
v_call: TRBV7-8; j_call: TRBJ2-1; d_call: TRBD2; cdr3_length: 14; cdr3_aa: ASRPRGSGRVNEQF
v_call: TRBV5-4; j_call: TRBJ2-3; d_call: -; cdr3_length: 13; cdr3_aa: ASSLDRRGTDTQY
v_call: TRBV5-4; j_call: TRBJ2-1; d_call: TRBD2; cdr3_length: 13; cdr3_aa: ASSLGGLAANEQF
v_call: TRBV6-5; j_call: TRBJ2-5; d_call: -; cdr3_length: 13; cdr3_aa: ASSYSSPAGETQY
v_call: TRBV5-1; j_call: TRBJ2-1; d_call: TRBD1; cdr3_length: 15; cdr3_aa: ASSLGTGVERYNEQF
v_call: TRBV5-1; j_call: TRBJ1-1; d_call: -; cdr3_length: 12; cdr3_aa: ASSEAGRRTEAF
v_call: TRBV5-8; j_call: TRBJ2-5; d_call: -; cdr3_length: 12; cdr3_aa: ASSLAVVQETQY
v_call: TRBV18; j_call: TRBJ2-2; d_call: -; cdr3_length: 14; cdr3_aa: ASSPKELTNTGELF
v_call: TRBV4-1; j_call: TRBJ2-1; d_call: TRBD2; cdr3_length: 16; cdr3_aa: ASSAGLAGGNSYNEQF
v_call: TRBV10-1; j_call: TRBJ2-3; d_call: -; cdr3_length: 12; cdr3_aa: ASTDGGLTDTQY
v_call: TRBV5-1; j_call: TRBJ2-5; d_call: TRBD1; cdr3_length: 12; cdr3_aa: ASSSDRGQGTQY
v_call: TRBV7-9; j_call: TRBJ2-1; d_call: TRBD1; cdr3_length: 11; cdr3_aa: AGRTGIKDEQF
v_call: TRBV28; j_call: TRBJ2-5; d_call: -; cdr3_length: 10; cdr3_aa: ASSLPGGEQY
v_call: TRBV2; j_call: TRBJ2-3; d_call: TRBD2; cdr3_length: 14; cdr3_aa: ASRPSGLVGPDTQY
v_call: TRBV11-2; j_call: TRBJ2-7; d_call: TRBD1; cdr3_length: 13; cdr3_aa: ASSFGTGASYEQY
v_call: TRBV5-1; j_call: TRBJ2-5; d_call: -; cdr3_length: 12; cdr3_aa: ASSLMTAQETQY
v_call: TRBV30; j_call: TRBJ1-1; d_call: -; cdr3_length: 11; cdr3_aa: AWSQGQNTEAF
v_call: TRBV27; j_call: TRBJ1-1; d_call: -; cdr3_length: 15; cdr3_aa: ASSLSSPGEMNTEAF
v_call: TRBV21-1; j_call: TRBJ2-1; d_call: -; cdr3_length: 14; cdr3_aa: ASSKKIGRLLHEQF
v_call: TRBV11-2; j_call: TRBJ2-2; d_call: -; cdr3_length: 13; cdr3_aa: ASSLEIEYTGELF